The next 5 T cell receptor beta chains were all read from a single sample in a study of T cell repertoires in cytomegalovirus infection. TCRdb processed the reads anew with MiXCR; each CDR3 protein has one entry. The table has about 260,000 distinct CDR3 sequences, around 15% seen once. The sequencing input was PBMCs. The receptors shown here come from a human donor in good health (CMV status not recorded). Some clones in this sample may be carry-over from other donors' samples.

Only a few counts were recorded for this clonotype. The CDR3 loop reads CSGGDSHTQYF. DNA of the CDR3: TGCAGCGGGGGGGACTCCCACACGCAGTATTTT. V usage is TRBV29-1 and J usage is TRBJ2-3; tentative D call: TRBD2 (6 bases). Germline-derived CDR1 and CDR2 are SQVTM and ANQGSEA. V gave up 7 bases and J gave up 9 bases, with 14 bases separating them. This CDR3 is 11 amino acids long.

Ten or more counts support this clonotype. The V gene is TRBV7-2, the J gene TRBJ2-1; 9 positions agree with TRBD1. This CDR3 comprises 15 residues. V was pared by 4 bases and J by 5 bases, with 6 bases of the junction left unmatched. Per germline, CDR1 SGHTA and CDR2 FQGNSA. The DNA of the CDR3 is TGTGCCAGCAGCTCCGGACAGGGGAACCACAATGAGCAGTTCTTC. It codes for CASSSGQGNHNEQFF.

This clonotype was seen only a few times. This chain connects TRBV25-1 to TRBJ1-5; D not certain. CDR1 is MGHDK, CDR2 SYGVNS, per germline. V lost 4 bases to trimming and J lost 4 bases, with 5 bases between them. This CDR3 is 12 amino acids long. The CDR3 nucleotides read TGTGCCAGCAGTGGATTAAATCAGCCCCAGCATTTT. Translating it yields CASSGLNQPQHF.

The chain uses TRBV29-1 and TRBJ1-1; 9 bases line up with TRBD1. This CDR3 region has 13 residues. J was trimmed by 5 bases and V by 7 bases; bases with no gene match: 8. Germline CDR1 and CDR2: SQVTM and ANQGSEA. As DNA, the CDR3 is TGCAGCGGAGGACAGGGGCGAGGAACTGAAGCTTTCTTT. It encodes CSGGQGRGTEAFF.

This clonotype was seen once. Just one base apart from a much larger clone, this may be a read error. V gene TRBV7-2 combines with J gene TRBJ2-1, with TRBD2 identical over 14 bases. This CDR3 comprises 16 residues. With V trimmed by 4 bases and J by 11 bases, 10 bases remained unmatched. CDR1 is SGHTA and CDR2 is FQGNSA in the germline V gene. The CDR3, as DNA: TGTGCCAGCAGCTCAGCGACTAGCGGGAGGGCCTATAAGCAGTTCTTC. It translates to CASSSATSGRAYKQFF.